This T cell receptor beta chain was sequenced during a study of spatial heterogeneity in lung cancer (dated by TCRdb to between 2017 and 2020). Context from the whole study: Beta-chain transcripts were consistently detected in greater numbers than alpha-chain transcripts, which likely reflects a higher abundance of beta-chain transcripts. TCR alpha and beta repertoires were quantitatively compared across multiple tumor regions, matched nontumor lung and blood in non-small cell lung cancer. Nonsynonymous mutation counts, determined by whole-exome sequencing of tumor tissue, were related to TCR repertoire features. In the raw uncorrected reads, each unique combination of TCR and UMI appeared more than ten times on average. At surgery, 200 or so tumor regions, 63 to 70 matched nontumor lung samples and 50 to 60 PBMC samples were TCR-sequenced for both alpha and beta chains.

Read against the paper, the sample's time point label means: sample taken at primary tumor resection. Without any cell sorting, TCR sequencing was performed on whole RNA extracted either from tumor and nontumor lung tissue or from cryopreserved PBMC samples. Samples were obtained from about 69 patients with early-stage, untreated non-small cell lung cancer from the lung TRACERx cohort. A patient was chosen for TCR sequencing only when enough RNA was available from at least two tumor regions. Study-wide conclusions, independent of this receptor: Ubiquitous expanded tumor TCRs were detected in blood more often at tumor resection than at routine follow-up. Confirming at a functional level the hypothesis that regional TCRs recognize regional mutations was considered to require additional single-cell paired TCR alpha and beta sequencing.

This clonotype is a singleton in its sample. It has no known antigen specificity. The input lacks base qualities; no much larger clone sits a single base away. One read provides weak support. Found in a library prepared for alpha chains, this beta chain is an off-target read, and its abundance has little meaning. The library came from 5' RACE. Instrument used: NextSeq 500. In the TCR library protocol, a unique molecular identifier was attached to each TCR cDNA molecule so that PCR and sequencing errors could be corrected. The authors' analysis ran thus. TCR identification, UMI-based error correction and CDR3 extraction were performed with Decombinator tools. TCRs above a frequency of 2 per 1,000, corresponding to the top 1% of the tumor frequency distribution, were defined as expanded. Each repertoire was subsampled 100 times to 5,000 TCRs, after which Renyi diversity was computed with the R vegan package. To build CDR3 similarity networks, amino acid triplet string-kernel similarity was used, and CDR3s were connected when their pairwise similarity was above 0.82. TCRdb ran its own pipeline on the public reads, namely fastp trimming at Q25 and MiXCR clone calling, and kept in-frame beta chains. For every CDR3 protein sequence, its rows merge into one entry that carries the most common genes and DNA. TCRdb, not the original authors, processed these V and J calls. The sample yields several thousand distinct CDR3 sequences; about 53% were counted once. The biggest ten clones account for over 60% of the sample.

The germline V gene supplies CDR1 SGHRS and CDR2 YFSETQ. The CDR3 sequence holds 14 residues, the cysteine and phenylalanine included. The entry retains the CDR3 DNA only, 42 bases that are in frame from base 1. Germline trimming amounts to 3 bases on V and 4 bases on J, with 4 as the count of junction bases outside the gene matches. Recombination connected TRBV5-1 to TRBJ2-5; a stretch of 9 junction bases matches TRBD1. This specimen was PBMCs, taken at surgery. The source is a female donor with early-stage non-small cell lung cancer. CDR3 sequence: CASSSGQGLETQYF. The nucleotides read TGCGCCAGCAGCTCGGGACAGGGCTTAGAGACCCAGTACTTC. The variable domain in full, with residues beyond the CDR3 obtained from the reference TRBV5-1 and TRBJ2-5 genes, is KAGVTQTPRYLIKTRGQQVTLSCSPISGHRSVSWYQQTPGQGLQFLFEYFSETQRNKGNFPGRFSGRQFSNSRSEMNVSTLELGDSALYLCASSSGQGLETQYFGPGTRLLVL.